The 8 T cell receptor beta chains in this list originate from one sample, sequenced in a study of T cell repertoires in cytomegalovirus infection. Via MiXCR, TCRdb re-called the reads, giving one row per CDR3 protein. The sample comprises approximately 180,000 distinct CDR3 sequences, less than 9.5% of which are singletons, and approximately 4.2% rests with the top ten. What was sequenced was PBMCs. These receptors were collected from a human donor in good health (CMV status not recorded). Some clones in this sample may be carry-over from other donors' samples.

Many counts were recorded for this clonotype. The CDR3 protein is CASSQLQGGGQPQHF. CDR3 nucleotides: TGTGCCAGTAGTCAGCTCCAGGGAGGCGGTCAGCCCCAGCATTTT. The rearrangement links TRBV19 to TRBJ1-5; TRBD1 might be the D (5 bases). The germline CDR1 and CDR2 sequences are LNHDA and SQIVND (reference sequence). Trimming cost V 5 bases and J 6 bases, with 17 bases left between them. The CDR3 spans 15 residues.

This clonotype occurred many times. CDR3 sequence: CASSPLAVTPLSYNEQFF. The CDR3 bases are TGTGCCAGCAGCCCACTAGCGGTAACCCCTCTCTCCTACAATGAGCAGTTCTTC. The chain couples TRBV7-2 to TRBJ2-1, with 8 positions matching TRBD2. The germline CDR1 and CDR2 sequences are SGHTA and FQGNSA. The trim removed 5 bases at V and 0 bases at J, leaving 12 bases unmatched. CDR3 length: 18 residues.

This clonotype was counted a few times. This chain uses TRBV7-3 with TRBJ1-2; 7 bases line up with TRBD1. CDR3 size: 15 residues. V dropped 2 bases and J dropped 3; count of bases not matched to a gene: 6. The germline gives CDR1 SGHTA, CDR2 FQGTGA. The CDR3 region is CASSLLGGGDYGYTF. The CDR3 DNA reads as TGTGCCAGCAGCTTACTAGGGGGCGGTGACTATGGCTACACCTTC.

This clonotype was observed a few times. J is TRBJ2-3 and V is TRBV10-3; D is perhaps TRBD2 (6 bases). Trimming stripped 6 bases from V and 3 bases from J, with 16 bases between. The CDR3 runs 15 residues. Per germline, CDR1 ENHRY and CDR2 SYGVKD. The CDR3 spells CAIRDPGVDTDTQYF. CDR3 coding DNA: TGTGCCATCAGAGATCCGGGAGTGGATACAGATACGCAGTATTTT.

The chain uses TRBV29-1 and TRBJ2-7; D not certain. The CDR3 sequence is 14 residues long. Looked up from germline, CDR1 is SQVTM and CDR2 is ANQGSEA. Deletions cut 0 bases from V and 6 bases from J, with 15 bases between. As DNA, the CDR3 is TGCAGCGTTGAAGATCCCGTAGCCACGTCCGAGCAGTACTTC. It translates to CSVEDPVATSEQYF.

This clonotype was seen a few times. The CDR3 spells CSAEREATYEQYF. For the CDR3, the DNA is TGCAGTGCCGAGCGGGAGGCAACCTACGAGCAGTACTTC. The chain is built from TRBV20-1 and TRBJ2-7; 9 bases are a match to TRBD2. The CDR3 totals 13 residues. V gave up 6 bases and J gave up 2 bases; unmatched junction bases: 5. Germline lookup yields CDR1 DFQATT and CDR2 SNEGSKA (reference sequence).

This clonotype was seen ten or more times. V gene TRBV28 combines with J gene TRBJ1-1; a weak D match, TRBD1 (5 bases). The CDR3 totals 13 residues. V was clipped by 4 bases and J by 5 bases, with 11 bases between them. Per germline, CDR1 MDHEN and CDR2 SYDVKM. The chain's CDR3 is CASSSGGGTEAFF. Written as DNA, the CDR3 is TGTGCCAGCAGTTCCGGGGGGGGGACTGAAGCTTTCTTT.

This clonotype occurred many times. The CDR3 protein is CASSTGTDTQPQHF. The CDR3 DNA sequence: TGTGCCAGCAGCACCGGGACAGATACTCAGCCCCAGCATTTT. The rearrangement uses TRBV6-2 or TRBV6-3 and TRBJ1-5; 7 bases are a match to TRBD1. The ends lost 6 bases at V and 6 bases at J; junction bases unmatched: 8. Germline values: CDR1 MNHEY, CDR2 SVGEGT. The CDR3 runs to 14 residues.